The 11 T cell receptor beta chains listed next were all sequenced from one sample in a study of cytomegalovirus exposure and HLA in healthy donors. Measured with immunoSEQ multiplex PCR; TCRdb has only the in-frame clones, and not every one. The sample lists some 170,000 clones, approximately 96% occurring once. The sample consisted of PBMCs. The receptors originated from a woman aged 18-29 years in good health and CMV-seronegative.

The CDR3 here is CASSRTELSTGRNTEAFF. CDR3 in DNA: TGCGCCAGCAGCCGTACCGAGCTATCGACAGGGAGGAACACTGAAGCTTTCTTT. V and J are TRBV4-1 and TRBJ1-1; 7 nucleotides match TRBD1. Germline V gives CDR1 MGHRA, CDR2 YSYEKL. With V trimmed by 4 bases and J by 1 base, 15 bases remained unmatched. This CDR3 spans 18 amino acids.

The rearrangement uses TRBV2 and TRBJ1-2; 8 bases map to TRBD1. CDR1 SNHLY and CDR2 FYNNEI come from the germline V gene. After removal of 7 bases from V and 2 bases from J, the junction contained 9 bases not matched to a gene. The CDR3 consists of 15 residues. CDR3 sequence (DNA): TGTGCCAGCATTCTCGGGACAGGAGTAAACTATGGCTACACCTTC. Its translation is CASILGTGVNYGYTF. The full variable domain, with the rest looked up from reference TRBV2 and TRBJ1-2, is EPEVTQTPSHQVTQMGQEVILRCVPISNHLYFYWYRQILGQKVEFLVSFYNNEISEKSEIFDDQFSVERPDGSNFTLKIRSTKLEDSAMYFCASILGTGVNYGYTFGSGTRLTVV.

This clone was counted once. V usage is TRBV7-2 and J usage is TRBJ2-7, with D tentatively TRBD2 (5 bases). The CDR3 runs to 15 residues. Trimming removed 5 bases from V and 0 bases from J, with 14 bases in between. Germline assignment: CDR1 SGHTA and CDR2 FQGNSA. CDR3 nucleotide sequence: TGTGCCAGCAGCCCCAGACCCCGGGGCTCCTACGAGCAGTACTTC. This codes for CASSPRPRGSYEQYF.

The chain has TRBV4-1 and TRBJ2-1; 9 bases are a match to TRBD2. V was pared by 4 bases and J by 9 bases, with 16 bases of the junction left unmatched. Germline V gene data show CDR1 as MGHRA and CDR2 as YSYEKL. The CDR3 spans 17 residues. CDR3 nucleotides: TGCGCCAGCAGCCCTTTAGGTGCGGGGGGGGCTGAGAGTGAGCAGTTCTTC. It is translated as CASSPLGAGGAESEQFF.

The genes are TRBV28 and TRBJ1-2; D unresolved. CDR1 is MDHEN, CDR2 SYDVKM, per germline. V was trimmed by 6 bases and J by 2 bases, leaving 13 bases between them. The length of the CDR3 is 14 residues. DNA for the CDR3: TGTGCCAGCAGGGGAGGGCCCGTCAACTATGGCTACACCTTC. This gives the protein CASRGGPVNYGYTF.

This clone has only one observation. This sequence joins TRBV6-1 and TRBJ1-1, with D perhaps TRBD1 (5 bases). Germline V CDR1 and CDR2: MNHNS, SASEGT. The CDR3 is made up of 12 amino acids. V shed 6 bases and J shed 4 bases, with 9 bases lying between them. The CDR3 protein is CASRTGVTEAFF. The CDR3 DNA reads TGTGCCAGCAGAACGGGGGTCACTGAAGCTTTCTTT.

This chain links TRBV7-2 with TRBJ1-1; TRBD1 matches at 7 bases. The CDR3 length is 13 residues. Germline V gene data show CDR1 as SGHTA and CDR2 as FQGNSA. The V segment lost 0 bases and the J segment 7 bases; nucleotides outside the gene matches: 2. CDR3 protein: CASSLAQGGEAFF. The CDR3 region has the DNA TGTGCCAGCAGCTTAGCCCAGGGGGGTGAAGCTTTCTTT.

The chain uses TRBV6-1 and TRBJ2-5; tentatively, D is TRBD1 (5 bases). CDR3 length: 18 amino acids. Germline CDR1 MNHNS, CDR2 SASEGT. The V end was cut by 3 bases, the J end by 4 bases, with 24 bases between. The CDR3 loop is CASSDLGTAFRRGETQYF. CDR3 nucleotide sequence: TGTGCCAGCAGTGATCTCGGAACGGCCTTCCGAAGGGGAGAGACCCAGTACTTC.

CDR3 sequence reads: CASSGLTGDLGYGYTF. The CDR3 DNA is TGTGCCAGCAGTGGACTTACAGGGGACCTAGGCTATGGCTACACCTTC. The genes are TRBV6-1 and TRBJ1-2; 7 bases are shared with TRBD1. CDR3 length: 16 amino acids. V shed 4 bases and J 4 bases; nucleotides not matched to a gene: 12. Germline V gene data show CDR1 as MNHNS and CDR2 as SASEGT.

The CDR3 region is CASTPSGTGYGYTF. For the CDR3, the DNA is TGTGCCAGCACCCCGAGCGGCACCGGTTATGGCTACACCTTC. The V gene is TRBV9, the J gene TRBJ1-2; D is ambiguous. Looked up from germline, CDR1 is SGDLS and CDR2 is YYNGEE. CDR3 length: 14 residues. The ends were cut back, 6 bases at V and 5 bases at J, with 17 bases in the middle. The whole variable domain, remainder taken from reference TRBV9 and TRBJ1-2, is DSGVTQTPKHLITATGQRVTLRCSPRSGDLSVYWYQQSLDQGLQFLIQYYNGEERAKGNILERFSAQQFPDLHSELNLSSLELGDSALYFCASTPSGTGYGYTFGSGTRLTVV.

J is TRBJ2-1 and V is TRBV10-3; TRBD2 might be the D (5 bases). CDR1 is ENHRY and CDR2 is SYGVKD in the germline V gene. V was shortened by 4 bases and J by 7 bases, with 5 bases between the two germline ends. The CDR3 is 11 residues long. The CDR3 coding sequence is TGTGCCATCAGTGGGGAGAATGAGCAGTTCTTC. Its protein product is CAISGENEQFF.